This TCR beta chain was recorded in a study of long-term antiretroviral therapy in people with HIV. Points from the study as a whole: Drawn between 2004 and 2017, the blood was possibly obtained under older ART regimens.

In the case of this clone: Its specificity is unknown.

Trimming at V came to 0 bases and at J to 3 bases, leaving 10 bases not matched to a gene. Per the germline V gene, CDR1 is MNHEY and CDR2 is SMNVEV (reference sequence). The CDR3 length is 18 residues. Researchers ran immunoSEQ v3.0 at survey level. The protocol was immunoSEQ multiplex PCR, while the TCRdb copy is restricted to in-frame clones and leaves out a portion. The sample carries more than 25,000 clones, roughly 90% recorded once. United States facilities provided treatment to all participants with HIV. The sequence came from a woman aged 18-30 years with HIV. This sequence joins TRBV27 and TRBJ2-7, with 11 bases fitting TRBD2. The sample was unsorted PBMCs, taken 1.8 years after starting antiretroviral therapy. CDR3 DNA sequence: TGTGCCAGCAGTTTATCGGGCGTAACTAGCGGGAGAGTCTACGAGCAGTACTTC. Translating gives CASSLSGVTSGRVYEQYF.